Presented here are 6 T cell receptor beta chains from one specimen sequenced in a study of shared clonotypes between healthy human individuals. CD8 cells regarded as naive lacked CD45RO, were positively chosen for CCR7, and omitted terminally differentiated effector memory CD45RA+ cells. Generated by immunoSEQ multiplex PCR, the TCRdb table keeps only in-frame clones and is missing some. The profile covers around 1,900,000 clones, with roughly 95% appearing a single time and more than 1.5% taken by the ten largest. The source material was naive CD8+ T cells from PBMCs. The receptor source for this set is a man younger than 35 in good health. Some clones in this sample may be carry-over from other donors' samples.

The chain links TRBV7-8 to TRBJ2-2, with D tentatively TRBD2 (5 bases). Germline V lookup: CDR1 SGHVS, CDR2 FQNEAQ. V was shortened by 10 bases and J by 6 bases, with 12 bases between the two germline ends. The CDR3 totals 12 residues. The CDR3 loop reads CAIWTPPGELFF. The CDR3 DNA reads as TGTGCCATCTGGACTCCCCCCGGGGAGCTGTTTTTT.

Concerning this clone: The sample has other DNA sequences that encode this CDR3 too. For the CDR3, the DNA is TGTGCCAGCAGCGCCTATATAGCTGGGGAGCTGTTTTTT. Translation gives CASSAYIAGELFF. This chain connects TRBV9 to TRBJ2-2; no firm D call. Looked up from germline, CDR1 is SGDLS and CDR2 is YYNGEE. The CDR3 is made up of 13 amino acids. V lost 3 bases and J 8 bases, leaving 11 bases between the germline ends.

The chain carries TRBV9 and TRBJ2-3, with D tentatively TRBD1 or TRBD2 (5 bases each). The ends were cut back, 5 bases at V and 3 bases at J, with 13 bases in the middle. The CDR3 runs to 14 residues. CDR1 and CDR2 from the germline V gene are SGDLS and YYNGEE. The CDR3 DNA sequence: TGTGCCAGCAGTGAAGAGTGGGGGACAGATACGCAGTATTTT. It codes for CASSEEWGTDTQYF.

Worth noting for this clone: The sample carries other DNA sequences with the same CDR3. The chain couples TRBV19 to TRBJ2-7; TRBD2 matches 13 bases. CDR3 length: 14 residues. Looked up from germline, CDR1 is LNHDA and CDR2 is SQIVND (reference sequence). V gave up 8 bases and J gave up 6 bases; unmatched junction bases: 7. The CDR3: CASGTSGRAIEQYF. CDR3 nucleotide sequence: TGTGCCAGTGGAACTAGCGGGAGGGCTATCGAGCAGTACTTC.

V gene TRBV4-2 combines with J gene TRBJ1-4; D is unresolved. Germline V CDR1 and CDR2: LGHNA, YNFKEQ. There are 16 residues in the CDR3. The ends were cut back, 0 bases at V and 4 bases at J, with 12 bases in the middle. The CDR3 loop reads CASSQDLSSVNEKLFF. CDR3 nucleotides: TGTGCCAGCAGCCAAGATCTTTCAAGCGTTAATGAAAAACTGTTTTTT.

The rearrangement joins TRBV11-2 to TRBJ2-5; 14 nucleotides line up with TRBD2. Germline trimming cut 6 bases from V and 6 bases from J; bases unmatched to any gene: 9. The CDR3 length is 16 residues. Germline V gives CDR1 SGHAT, CDR2 FQNNGV. CDR3 protein: CASRPGLAGVEQTQYF. Here the CDR3 DNA reads TGTGCCAGCAGACCGGGACTAGCGGGAGTTGAACAGACCCAGTACTTC.